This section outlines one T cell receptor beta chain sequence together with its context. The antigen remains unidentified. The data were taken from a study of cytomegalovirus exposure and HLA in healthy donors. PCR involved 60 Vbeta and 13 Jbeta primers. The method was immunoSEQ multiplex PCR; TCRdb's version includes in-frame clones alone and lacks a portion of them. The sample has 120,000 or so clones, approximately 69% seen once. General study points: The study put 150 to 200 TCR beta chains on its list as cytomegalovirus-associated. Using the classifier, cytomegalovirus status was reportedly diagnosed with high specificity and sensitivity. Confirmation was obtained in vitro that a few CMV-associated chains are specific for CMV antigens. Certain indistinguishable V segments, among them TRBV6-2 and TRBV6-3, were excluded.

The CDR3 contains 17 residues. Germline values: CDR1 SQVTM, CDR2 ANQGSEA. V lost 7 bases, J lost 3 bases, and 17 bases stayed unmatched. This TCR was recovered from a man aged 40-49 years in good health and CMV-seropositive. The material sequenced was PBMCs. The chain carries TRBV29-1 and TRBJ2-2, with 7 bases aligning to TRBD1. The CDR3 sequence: CSAATGHRPQDTGELFF. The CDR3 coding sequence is TGCAGCGCTGCGACAGGGCACCGTCCCCAGGACACCGGGGAGCTGTTTTTT.